The next 7 T cell receptor beta chains were all read from a single sample in a study of blood T cell repertoires in COVID-19. Here immunoSEQ multiplex PCR was the method, and the copy in TCRdb shows in-frame clones only, minus some. The sample has 150,000 to 200,000 clones; 84% are singletons. The sample taken for sequencing was PBMCs or T cells enriched from blood (not recorded which). These receptors were obtained from a woman aged 45-60 years who had recovered from COVID-19.

This clone has a single count. V and J are TRBV9 and TRBJ1-2; TRBD1 might be the D (5 bases). V was cut by 0 bases and J by 3 bases, with 12 bases left in between. The CDR3 runs 15 residues. Germline CDR1 reads SGDLS; CDR2 reads YYNGEE. CDR3 DNA: TGTGCCAGCAGCGTAGCTGGGTGGGGGGACTATGGCTACACCTTC. This translates into CASSVAGWGDYGYTF.

This chain links TRBV4-3 with TRBJ2-1, with TRBD2 matching 8 bases. Germline V lookup: CDR1 LGHNA, CDR2 YSLEER. CDR3 length: 17 amino acids. V lost 0 bases to trimming and J lost 2 bases; unmatched junction nucleotides: 6. CDR3 loop: CASSQDAREGPYNEQFF. The CDR3 nucleotides are TGCGCCAGCAGCCAAGACGCTCGGGAGGGGCCCTACAATGAGCAGTTCTTC.

V gene TRBV3-1 (or the pseudogene TRBV3-2) combines with J gene TRBJ2-2, with TRBD1 matching 7 bases. V was clipped by 4 bases and J by 5 bases; unmatched bases: 10. There are 16 residues in the CDR3. CDR1 is LGHDT and CDR2 is YNNKEL in the germline V gene (reference sequence). The CDR3 sequence is CASSPTGTVLTGELFF. In DNA form, the CDR3 reads TGTGCCAGCAGCCCCACGGGGACAGTTTTAACCGGGGAGCTGTTTTTT.

The V call is TRBV11-2, the J call TRBJ2-2; D is perhaps TRBD2 (5 bases). This CDR3 spans 16 amino acids. Deletions cut 7 bases from V and 4 bases from J, with 19 bases between. In germline, CDR1 is SGHAT, CDR2 FQNNGV. CDR3 DNA: TGTGCCAGCAACCATTTGGGAGATGGCGGCACCGGGGAGCTGTTTTTT. Translated, it gives CASNHLGDGGTGELFF.

The chain is built from TRBV6-2 or TRBV6-3 and TRBJ1-5; D may be TRBD1 (6 bases). There are 15 residues in the CDR3. V lost 6 bases and J 0 bases, leaving 12 bases between the germline ends. CDR1 is MNHEY and CDR2 is SVGEGT in the germline V gene. For the CDR3, the DNA is TGTGCCAGCAGCAGGGGCAGTTATAGCAATCAGCCCCAGCATTTT. It is translated as CASSRGSYSNQPQHF.

Points on this clone: This sample also contains other DNA sequences that code for the same CDR3. The chain combines TRBV19 with TRBJ2-1; a weak D match, TRBD1 (5 bases). The CDR3 covers 11 residues. Trimming took off 9 bases at V and 3 bases at J, with 6 bases between the two ends. Per germline, CDR1 LNHDA and CDR2 SQIVND (reference sequence). CDR3 bases: TGTGCCAGCAGGGACTACAATGAGCAGTTCTTC. It is translated as CASRDYNEQFF.

The rearrangement links TRBV2 to TRBJ2-5, with a tentative D call TRBD1 (6 bases). Trimming shortened V by 6 bases and J by 7 bases, and 18 bases separated the two germline ends. CDR3 size: 14 residues. Germline CDR1 and CDR2: SNHLY and FYNNEI. In DNA, the CDR3 is TGTGCCAGCAGACCCGGACAGTCCGCGGGGACCCAGTACTTC. As protein: CASRPGQSAGTQYF.